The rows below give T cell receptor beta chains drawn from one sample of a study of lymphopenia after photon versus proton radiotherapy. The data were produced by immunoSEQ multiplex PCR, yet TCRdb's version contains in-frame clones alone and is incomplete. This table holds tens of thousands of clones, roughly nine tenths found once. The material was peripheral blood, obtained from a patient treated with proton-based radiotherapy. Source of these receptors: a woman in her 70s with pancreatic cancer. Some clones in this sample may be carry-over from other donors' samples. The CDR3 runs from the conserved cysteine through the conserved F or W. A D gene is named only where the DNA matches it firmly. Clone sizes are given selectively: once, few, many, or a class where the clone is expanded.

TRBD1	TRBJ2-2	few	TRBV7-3	CASSPTGTGDTGELFF	TGTGCCAGCAGCCCAACCGGCACAGGGGACACCGGGGAGCTGTTTTTT
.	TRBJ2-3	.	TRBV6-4	CASSDSSPPDTQYF	TGTGCCAGCAGTGACTCGTCTCCCCCGGATACGCAGTATTTT
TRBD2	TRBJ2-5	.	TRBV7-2	CASSGLAGVETQYF	TGTGCCAGCAGCGGGCTAGCGGGAGTAGAGACCCAGTACTTC
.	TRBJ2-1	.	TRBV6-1	CASSEIRVQFF	TGTGCCAGCAGTGAAATAAGGGTGCAGTTCTTC
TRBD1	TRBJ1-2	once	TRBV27	CASSQPGQGNYGYTF	TGTGCCAGCAGTCAACCGGGACAGGGAAACTATGGCTACACCTTC
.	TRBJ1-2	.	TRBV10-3	CAITQGDYGYTF	TGTGCCATCACACAGGGCGACTATGGCTACACCTTC
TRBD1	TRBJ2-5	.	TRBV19	CASSIRTGAQETQYF	TGTGCCAGTAGTATACGCACAGGGGCCCAAGAGACCCAGTACTTC
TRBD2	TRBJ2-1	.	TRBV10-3	CAISDGLAGQASYNEQFF	TGTGCCATCAGTGATGGGCTAGCGGGGCAAGCCTCCTACAATGAGCAGTTCTTC
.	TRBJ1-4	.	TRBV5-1	CASSLYGRGDEKLFF	TGCGCCAGCAGCTTGTACGGCAGGGGAGATGAAAAACTGTTTTTT
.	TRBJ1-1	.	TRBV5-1	CASSLTPNNMNTEAFF	TGCGCCAGCAGCTTGACCCCTAATAACATGAACACTGAAGCTTTCTTT
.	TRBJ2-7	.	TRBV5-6	CASSFFLPGDGSYEQYF	TGTGCCAGCAGCTTTTTTTTACCGGGGGACGGCAGCTACGAGCAGTACTTC
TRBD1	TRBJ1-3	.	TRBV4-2	CASSQDLGQDSGNTIYF	TGTGCCAGCAGCCAAGATTTGGGACAGGACTCTGGAAACACCATATATTTT
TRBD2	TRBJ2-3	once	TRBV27	CASSHSGEDTQYF	TGTGCCAGCAGTCATAGCGGGGAAGATACGCAGTATTTT
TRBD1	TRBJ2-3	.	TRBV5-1	CASSPGQGGDTQYF	TGCGCCAGCAGCCCAGGACAGGGAGGAGATACGCAGTATTTT
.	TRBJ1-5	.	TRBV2	CASSEMRQPQHF	TGTGCCAGCAGTGAAATGCGTCAGCCCCAGCATTTT
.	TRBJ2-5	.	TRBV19	CASSISLGQETQYF	TGTGCCAGTAGTATATCGTTAGGCCAAGAGACCCAGTACTTC
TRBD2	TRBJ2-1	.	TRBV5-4	CASSFQTSLDEQFF	TGTGCCAGCAGCTTCCAGACTAGCCTCGATGAGCAGTTCTTC